This is a list of T cell receptor beta chains from one sample in a study of shared clonotypes between healthy human individuals. Some clones are missing from TCRdb's copy, which holds only in-frame ones; the method was immunoSEQ multiplex PCR. Of about a million clones listed, 65% to 80% are singletons. Material: memory CD4+ T cells sorted from blood. Source of these receptors: a man younger than 35 in good health. CDR3s include the opening cysteine and the closing phenylalanine or tryptophan. D genes are given only for firm matches. Size is omitted from some rows. Given values are once, few, many or a class for expanded clones.

D gene	V gene	clone size	CDR3 protein
TRBD1	TRBV5-6	few	CASSYPGQMNTEAFF
.	TRBV7-2	.	CASSLSTEDYGYTF
.	TRBV9	.	CASSVSGVAGELFF
TRBD2	TRBV13	.	CASSERLAETDTQYF
.	TRBV10-2	once	CASSFGNTGELFF
TRBD2	TRBV19	.	CASSIDRYSGSTGNEQFF
TRBD1	TRBV18	.	CASSPGQGTDTQYF
.	TRBV18	.	CASSPPIGQPQHF
.	TRBV2	.	CASQVHREQFF
TRBD2	TRBV2	.	CASRRTSGGAGETQYF
.	TRBV5-1	.	CASSLPTETQYF
.	TRBV19	.	CASSIEVFGKPQHF
.	TRBV9	once	CASSDPRWGNEQFF
.	TRBV9	once	CASSVQGRWFF
.	TRBV7-9	.	CASSSPTGTAEKLFF
TRBD1	TRBV6-1	.	CASSGPTGLSGYEQYF
.	TRBV19	few	CASSNGGFSAKNIQYF
TRBD2	TRBV5-1	.	CASSREGNGYEQYF
TRBD1	TRBV19	.	CASSGTPRTGELGYTF
.	TRBV5-4	.	CASSLKDRPDVGGGYTF
.	TRBV19	.	CASSISSPYEQYF
.	TRBV2	.	CASRIQQTDEQYF
TRBD2	TRBV27	.	CASSPRLAGGYNEQFF
TRBD1	TRBV5-4	once	CASSWGPGGTYNSPLHF
.	TRBV5-5	.	CASSLRRSNEKLFF
.	TRBV29-1	.	CSVRSETQYF
TRBD1	TRBV5-1	.	CASSIRTGNSEQYF
.	TRBV30	few	CAWSEQGGLGYTF
.	TRBV10-3	.	CATTEAYYNEQFF
TRBD2	TRBV11-2	few	CASSFEGTSGANEQFF
TRBD2	TRBV11-2	.	CASSVGSGSGEQYF
TRBD1	TRBV4-3	few	CASSHDANRGNNSPLHF
.	TRBV6-6	.	CASSYRDMGNQPQHF
.	TRBV5-6	.	CASSWGVGADTQYF
TRBD2	TRBV7-9	.	CASSLRTSGDTQYF
TRBD2	TRBV2	.	CASRVSGSVQETQYF
TRBD2	TRBV2	.	CASNSGSRGTDTQYF
.	TRBV10-1	.	CPQPARRTYEQYF